Shown below are 15 T cell receptor delta chains from a single sample sequenced in a study of gammadelta T cells in human blood (dated by TCRdb to the early 2020s). Libraries came from RT-PCR. The listed sequencing device is Illumina MiSeq. TCRdb recomputed clones from the public reads with CATT; identical DNA rows were then combined. The sample data list under 300 delta-chain clones, and roughly 17% of these were observed just once. Around 28% of the sample rests with the top ten. The sequencing sample was made of non-Vgamma9Vdelta2 gamma-delta T cells from infant blood. The receptors shown here come from a human donor.

In this sample, this clone turned up a few times. A far larger clone differs by one base, so this is likely a read error. This chain links TRDV1 with TRDJ1; 10 bases fit TRDD3. J gave up 0 bases and V 3 bases, and 34 bases lay outside the gene matches. This CDR3 has 26 amino acids. Germline V gene lookup returns CDR1 TSWWSYY and CDR2 QGS. This CDR3 reads CALGEPRAFLMPTGGSAYFNTDKLIF. The CDR3 DNA reads TGTGCTCTTGGGGAGCCACGGGCCTTCCTCATGCCGACTGGGGGATCAGCCTACTTTAACACCGATAAACTCATCTTT.

By share, this clone counts as large. The gene calls are TRDV1 and TRDJ1; 9 bases match TRDD3. There are 23 residues in the CDR3. Unmatched junction bases numbered 23, after V lost 0 bases and J lost 0 bases. The germline gives CDR1 TSWWSYY, CDR2 QGS. The CDR3 nucleotides read TGTGCTCTTGGGGAACTAGCGATTCCTACAGTCTGGGGGATTAGCTCGTACACCGATAAACTCATCTTT. Its translation is CALGELAIPTVWGISSYTDKLIF.

This clone rates as hyperexpanded. V gene TRAV29/DV5 combines with J gene TRDJ1; D gene unclear. This CDR3 contains 14 residues. V was cut by 2 bases and J by 1 base, with 12 bases left in between. Germline loops: CDR1 NSMFDY, CDR2 ISSIKDK. For the CDR3, the DNA is TGTGCAGCAAGGGGCTTCGCACCCACCGATAAACTCATCTTT. Translated, it gives CAARGFAPTDKLIF.

This clone qualifies as hyperexpanded. The gene calls are TRDV1 and TRDJ1, with D perhaps matching TRDD3 (5 bases). This CDR3 spans 18 amino acids. Germline lookup yields CDR1 TSWWSYY and CDR2 QGS. V lost 2 bases and J 0 bases, leaving 19 bases between the germline ends. The CDR3 protein is CALGEGVGPPLYTDKLIF. The CDR3 nucleotides read TGTGCTCTTGGGGAAGGGGTGGGGCCTCCCCTTTACACCGATAAACTCATCTTT.

Of note for this clone: A read error is the likely source, as a far larger clone sits one nucleotide away. The chain carries TRDV1 and TRDJ1; TRDD3 agrees at 10 bases. J lost 0 bases, V lost 4 bases, and 32 bases had no gene match. The germline V gene encodes CDR1 TSWWSYY and CDR2 QGS. This CDR3 has 25 residues. The CDR3 sequence: CALGGTPKPPTKYWGMLGYTDKLIF. CDR3 nucleotide sequence: TGTGCTCTTGGGGGGACTCCGAAACCCCCAACGAAGTACTGGGGGATGCTAGGGTACACCGATAAACTCATCTTT.

A word on this clone: A read error is likely here: a far larger clone is one base away. The V call is TRDV1, the J call TRDJ1, with TRDD3 matching 12 bases. The CDR3 sequence is 25 residues long. V was pared by 4 bases and J by 0 bases, with 30 bases of the junction left unmatched. Germline V lookup: CDR1 TSWWSYY, CDR2 QGS. The CDR3 coding sequence is TGTGCTCTTGGGGGGACTCCGAAACCCCCAGCGAAGTACTGGGGGATACTAGGGTACACCGATAAACTCATCTTT. It is translated as CALGGTPKPPAKYWGILGYTDKLIF.

By share of the sample, this clone is large (0.1 to 1%). J is TRDJ1 and V is TRDV1; 7 bases align to TRDD2. The length of the CDR3 is 16 residues. CDR1 and CDR2 from the germline V gene are TSWWSYY and QGS. V shed 3 bases and J 2 bases; nucleotides not matched to a gene: 9. The CDR3 bases are TGTGCTCTTGGGGATTCCTACCCCGGGGGGACCGATAAACTCATCTTT. Translated, it gives CALGDSYPGGTDKLIF.

For the J gene the call is TRDJ1; the V gene lacks a call; the table gives TRDD3 as D, unverified against the DNA. The CDR3 is made up of 15 amino acids. CDR3 sequence reads: CSGINAEYMGDKLIF. The DNA for the CDR3 is TGCAGTGGTATCAACGCAGAGTACATGGGCGATAAACTCATCTTT.

With regard to this clone: The TCRdb protein, from a much larger clone, departs from this DNA's translation at residue 16, likely by read error; the protein shown derives from the DNA. V and J are TRDV3 and TRDJ1; 7 bases line up with TRDD3. Trimming at V came to 3 bases and at J to 1 base, leaving 32 bases not matched to a gene. The CDR3 is 22 residues long. The germline V gene has CDR1 TVYSNPD and CDR2 GDNSRS (reference sequence). The CDR3 here is CALSLLFPPSGLLGPCTDKLIF. In DNA form, the CDR3 reads TGTGCCTTGAGCCTTCTCTTCCCGCCGTCTGGATTACTGGGGCCTTGCACCGATAAACTCATCTTT.

With respect to this clone: This sequence is one base from a far larger clone and is likely a read error. The chain has TRDV1 and TRDJ1, with 7 bases that match TRDD3. The length of the CDR3 is 19 residues. CDR1 TSWWSYY and CDR2 QGS come from the germline V gene. The CDR3 loop reads CALGGELSGGSEYTDKLTF. In DNA, the CDR3 is TGTGCTCTTGGGGGAGAGTTATCTGGGGGTTCTGAGTACACCGATAAACTCACCTTT.

About this clone: With only one base between it and a far larger clone, this is likely a read error. The genes are TRDV1 and TRDJ1, with TRDD3 matching over 7 bases. The J segment lost 0 bases and the V segment lost 2 bases, leaving 15 bases of the junction unmatched. This CDR3 spans 19 amino acids. Germline CDR1 is TSWWSYY and CDR2 is QGS. CDR3 residues: CALGEFGGFSRGYTDKLIF. For the CDR3, the DNA is TGTGCTCTTGGGGAATTCGGGGGATTCTCACGAGGGTACACCGATAAACTCATCTTT.

Judged by abundance, this clone is hyperexpanded. The gene calls are TRDV1 and TRDJ2; a weak D match, TRDD3 (5 bases). With 2 bases removed from V and 4 bases from J, the gap between germline ends came to 5 bases. The length of the CDR3 is 13 residues. Germline values: CDR1 TSWWSYY, CDR2 QGS. The CDR3 region is CALGEGGTAQLFF. CDR3 bases: TGTGCTCTTGGGGAAGGGGGGACAGCACAACTCTTCTTT.

Comments on this clone: A far larger clone is a single base away, which makes a read error likely. The identical CDR3 is also encoded by other nucleotide sequences in the sample. V usage is TRDV1 and J usage is TRDJ1; 8 bases map to TRDD3. This CDR3 comprises 18 residues. The germline CDR1 and CDR2 sequences are TSWWSYY and QGS. Losses at the gene ends were 2 bases for V and 0 bases for J; bases not matched to a gene: 11. This CDR3 is CALGEREDWGSYTDKLIF. CDR3 nucleotides: TGTGCTCTTGGGGAAAGGGAAGACTGGGGGTCATACACCGATAAACTCATCTTT.

A word on this clone: A far larger clone is one nucleotide away, so this likely arose from a read error. The same CDR3 is also encoded by other DNA sequences in this sample. The genes are TRDV1 and TRDJ1; 11 bases line up with TRDD3. V lost 3 bases, J lost 11 bases, and 23 bases stayed unmatched. There are 19 residues in the CDR3. Per germline, CDR1 TSWWSYY and CDR2 QGS. In nucleotides, the CDR3 is TGTGCTCTTGGGGAGGTTCCTACCCTACTGGGGGATATGCTGGTAAAGCTCATCTTT. Its translation is CALGEVPTLLGDMLVKLIF.

As regards this clone: The mismatch at residue 11 between this DNA's translation and the TCRdb protein of a much larger clone likely reflects a read error; the protein shown is translated from the DNA. This chain joins TRDV1 and TRDJ2, with TRDD3 matching 11 bases. J was trimmed by 9 bases and V by 3 bases; bases with no gene match: 21. CDR3 size: 20 residues. Germline CDR1 TSWWSYY, CDR2 QGS. The CDR3 region is CALGDTFLLYSGGYASQLFF. CDR3 bases: TGTGCTCTTGGGGACACCTTCCTCCTCTACAGTGGGGGATACGCGTCACAACTCTTCTTT.